The clone carrying this T cell receptor (beta chain) was seen once. The data stem from a study of shared clonotypes between healthy human individuals. Here immunoSEQ multiplex PCR was the method, and the copy in TCRdb shows in-frame clones only, minus some. This sample yields about 680,000 clones, of which around 72% are seen a single time; roughly 1.8% belongs to the top ten. The study separated CD4+ cells into CD45RA+ naive and CD45RA-negative memory subsets. The V gene's germline CDR1 is MDHEN and CDR2 SYDVKM. The CDR3 loop spans 16 amino acids. V lost 5 bases and J lost 4, with 20 bases in between.

The chain recombines TRBV28 with TRBJ1-1, with D perhaps matching TRBD1 (5 bases). The sequenced sample consisted of memory CD4+ T cells sorted from blood. Subset described: CD45RA-negative fraction. The receptor comes from a young woman in good health. The CDR3 sequence is CASSLPGRTTRTEAFF. The CDR3 region has the DNA TGTGCCAGCAGTCTGCCGGGACGGACCACACGCACTGAAGCTTTCTTT.